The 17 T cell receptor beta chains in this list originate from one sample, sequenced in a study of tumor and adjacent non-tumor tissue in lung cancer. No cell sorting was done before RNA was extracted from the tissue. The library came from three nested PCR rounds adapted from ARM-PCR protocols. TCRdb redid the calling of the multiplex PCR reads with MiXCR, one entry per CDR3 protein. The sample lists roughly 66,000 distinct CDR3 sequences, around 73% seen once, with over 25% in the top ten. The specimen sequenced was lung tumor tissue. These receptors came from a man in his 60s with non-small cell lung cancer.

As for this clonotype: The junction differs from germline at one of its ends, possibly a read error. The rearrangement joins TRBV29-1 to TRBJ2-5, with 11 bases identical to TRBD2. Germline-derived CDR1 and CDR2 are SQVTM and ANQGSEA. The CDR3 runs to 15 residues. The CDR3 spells CSTYSGRAGEETQYF. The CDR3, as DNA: TGCAGCACCTATAGCGGGAGGGCCGGAGAAGAGACGCAGTACTTC.

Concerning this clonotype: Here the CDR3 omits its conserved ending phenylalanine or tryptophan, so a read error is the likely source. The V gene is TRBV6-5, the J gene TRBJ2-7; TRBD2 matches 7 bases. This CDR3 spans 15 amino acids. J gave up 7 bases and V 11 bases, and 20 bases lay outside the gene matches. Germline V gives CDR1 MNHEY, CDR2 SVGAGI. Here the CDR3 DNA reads TGTGCCTGTAGTTACTCGAGGCGGGAGAAGGCTGAGCAGTACTCC. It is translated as CACSYSRREKAEQYS.

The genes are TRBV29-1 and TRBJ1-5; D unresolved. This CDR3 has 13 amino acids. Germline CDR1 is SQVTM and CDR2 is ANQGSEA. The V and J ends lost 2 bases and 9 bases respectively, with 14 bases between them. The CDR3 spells CSVETERNRPQHF. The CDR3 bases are TGCAGCGTTGAAACAGAACGCAATAGGCCCCAGCATTTT.

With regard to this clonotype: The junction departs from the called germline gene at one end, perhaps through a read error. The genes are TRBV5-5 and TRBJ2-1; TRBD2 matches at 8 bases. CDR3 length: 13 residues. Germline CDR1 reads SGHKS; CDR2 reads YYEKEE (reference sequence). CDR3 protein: CASRLEREREQSF. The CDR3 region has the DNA TGTGCCAGCAGGTTGGAAAGGGAGCGGGAGCAGTCCTTC.

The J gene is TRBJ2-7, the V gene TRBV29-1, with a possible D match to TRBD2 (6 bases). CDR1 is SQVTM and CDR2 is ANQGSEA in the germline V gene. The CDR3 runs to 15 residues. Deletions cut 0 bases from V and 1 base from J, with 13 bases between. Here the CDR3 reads CSVEDPGEASYEQYF. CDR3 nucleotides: TGCAGCGTTGAAGATCCGGGAGAGGCATCCTACGAGCAGTACTTC.

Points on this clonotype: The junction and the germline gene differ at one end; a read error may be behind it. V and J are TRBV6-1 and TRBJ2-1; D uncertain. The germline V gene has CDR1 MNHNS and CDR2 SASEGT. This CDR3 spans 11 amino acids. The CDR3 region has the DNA TGTGCCGGCAGTGCGTACGATGAGGAGTTCTTC. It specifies CAGSAYDEEFF.

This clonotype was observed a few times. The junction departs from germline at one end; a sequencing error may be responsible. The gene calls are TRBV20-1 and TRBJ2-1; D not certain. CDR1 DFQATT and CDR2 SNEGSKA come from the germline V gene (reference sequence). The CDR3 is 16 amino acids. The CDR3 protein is CSARDRVLPGYDEQLF. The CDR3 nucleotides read TGCAGTGCTAGAGATCGCGTCTTGCCCGGGTATGATGAGCAGCTCTTC.

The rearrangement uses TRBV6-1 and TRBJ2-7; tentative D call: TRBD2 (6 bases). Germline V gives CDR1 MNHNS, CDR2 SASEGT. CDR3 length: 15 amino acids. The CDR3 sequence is CVIGALGSGSYEQYF. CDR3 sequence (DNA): TGTGTCATCGGTGCCCTGGGTAGCGGCTCCTACGAGCAGTACTTC.

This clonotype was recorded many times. The CDR3: CASSEVTSGGKDTQYF. CDR3 DNA sequence: TGTGCCAGCAGTGAAGTAACCTCGGGGGGTAAAGATACGCAGTATTTT. This chain connects TRBV6-1 to TRBJ2-3, with 7 nucleotides matching TRBD2. V shed 1 base, J shed 5 bases, and the junction held 9 bases outside the gene matches. This CDR3 is 16 amino acids long. From germline, CDR1 is MNHNS and CDR2 SASEGT.

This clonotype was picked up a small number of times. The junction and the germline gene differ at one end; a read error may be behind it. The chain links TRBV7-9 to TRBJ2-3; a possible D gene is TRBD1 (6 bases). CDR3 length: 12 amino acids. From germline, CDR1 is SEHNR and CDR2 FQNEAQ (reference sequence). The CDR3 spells CASSWDTDTHYF. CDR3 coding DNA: TGTGCCAGCAGTTGGGACACAGATACGCATTATTTT.

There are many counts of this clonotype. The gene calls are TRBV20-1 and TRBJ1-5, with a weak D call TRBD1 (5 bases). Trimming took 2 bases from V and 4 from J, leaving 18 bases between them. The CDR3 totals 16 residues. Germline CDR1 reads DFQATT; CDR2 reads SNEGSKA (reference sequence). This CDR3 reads CSARKRPGTQNQPQHF. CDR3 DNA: TGCAGTGCTAGAAAACGACCTGGGACCCAGAATCAGCCCCAGCATTTT.

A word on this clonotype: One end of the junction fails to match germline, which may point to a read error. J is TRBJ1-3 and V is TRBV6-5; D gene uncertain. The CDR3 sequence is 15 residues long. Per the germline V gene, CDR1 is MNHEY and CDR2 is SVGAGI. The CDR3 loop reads CASSYSRSPENTIYF. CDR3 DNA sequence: TGTGCCAGCAGCTACTCGAGGTCACCTGAAAACACCATATATTTT.

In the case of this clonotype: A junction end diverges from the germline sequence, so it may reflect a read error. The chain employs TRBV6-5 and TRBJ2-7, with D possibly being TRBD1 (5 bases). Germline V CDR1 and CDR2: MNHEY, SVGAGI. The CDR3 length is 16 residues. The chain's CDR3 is CASRPDRGRQFYVQYF. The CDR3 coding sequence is TGTGCCAGCAGGCCTGATAGGGGCCGACAATTCTACGTGCAGTACTTC.

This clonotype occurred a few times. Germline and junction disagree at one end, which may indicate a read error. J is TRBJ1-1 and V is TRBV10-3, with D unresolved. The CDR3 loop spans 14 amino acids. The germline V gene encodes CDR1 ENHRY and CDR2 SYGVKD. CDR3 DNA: TGTGCCATCAGGACCGACAAGGGAGTCACTAAAGCTTTCTTT. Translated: CAIRTDKGVTKAFF.

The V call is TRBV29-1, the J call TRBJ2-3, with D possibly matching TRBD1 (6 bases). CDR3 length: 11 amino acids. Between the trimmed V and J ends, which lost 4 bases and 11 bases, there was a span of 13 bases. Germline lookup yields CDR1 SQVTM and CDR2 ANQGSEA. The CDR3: CSVVESGEQYF. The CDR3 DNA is TGCAGCGTTGTAGAGTCAGGGGAGCAGTATTTT.

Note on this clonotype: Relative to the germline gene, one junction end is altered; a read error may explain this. CDR3 coding DNA: TGTACCAGCAGTAATCGACAATTTCTCTATGGCTACACCTTC. Amino acids: CTSSNRQFLYGYTF. This chain connects TRBV6-5 to TRBJ1-2; D not resolved. CDR1 is MNHEY and CDR2 is SVGAGI in the germline V gene. The CDR3 spans 14 residues.

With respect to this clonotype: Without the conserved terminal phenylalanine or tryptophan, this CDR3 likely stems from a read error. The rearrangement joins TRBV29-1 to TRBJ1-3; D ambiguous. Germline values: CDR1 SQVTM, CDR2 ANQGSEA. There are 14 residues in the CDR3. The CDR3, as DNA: TGTAGCGTGATACCCGGGTCAGCTGGAAACACCATATATTTA. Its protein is CSVIPGSAGNTIYL.